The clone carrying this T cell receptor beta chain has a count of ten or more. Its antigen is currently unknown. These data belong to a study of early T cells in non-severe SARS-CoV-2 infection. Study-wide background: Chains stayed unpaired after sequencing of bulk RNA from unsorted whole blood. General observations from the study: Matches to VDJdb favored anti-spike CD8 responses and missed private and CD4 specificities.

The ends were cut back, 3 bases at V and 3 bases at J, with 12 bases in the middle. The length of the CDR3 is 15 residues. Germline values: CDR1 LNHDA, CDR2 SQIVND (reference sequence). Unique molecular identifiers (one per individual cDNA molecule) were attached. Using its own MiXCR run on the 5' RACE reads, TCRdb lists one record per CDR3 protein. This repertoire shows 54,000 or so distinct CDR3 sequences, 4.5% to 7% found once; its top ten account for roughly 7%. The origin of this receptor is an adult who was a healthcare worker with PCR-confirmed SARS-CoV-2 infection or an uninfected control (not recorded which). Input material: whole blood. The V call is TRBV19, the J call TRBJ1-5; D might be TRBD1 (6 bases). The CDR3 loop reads CASSIQTGHNQPQHF. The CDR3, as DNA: TGTGCCAGTAGTATCCAGACAGGCCACAATCAGCCCCAGCATTTT.